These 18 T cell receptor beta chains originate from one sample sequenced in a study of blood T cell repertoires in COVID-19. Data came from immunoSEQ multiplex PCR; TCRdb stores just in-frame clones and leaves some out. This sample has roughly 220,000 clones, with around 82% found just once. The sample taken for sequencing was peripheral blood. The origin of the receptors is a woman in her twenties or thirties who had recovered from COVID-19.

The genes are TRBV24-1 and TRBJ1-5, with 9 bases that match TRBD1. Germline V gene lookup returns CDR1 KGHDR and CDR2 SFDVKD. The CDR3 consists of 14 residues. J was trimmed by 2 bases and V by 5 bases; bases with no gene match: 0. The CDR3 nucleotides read TGTGCCACCAGTGGACAGGGGGGCAATCAGCCCCAGCATTTT. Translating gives CATSGQGGNQPQHF.

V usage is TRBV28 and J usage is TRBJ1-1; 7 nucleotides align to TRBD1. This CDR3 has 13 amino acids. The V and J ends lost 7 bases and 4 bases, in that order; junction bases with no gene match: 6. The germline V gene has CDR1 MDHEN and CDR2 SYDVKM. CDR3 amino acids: CASNRGLGTEAFF. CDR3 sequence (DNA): TGTGCCAGCAATAGGGGGCTGGGCACTGAAGCTTTCTTT.

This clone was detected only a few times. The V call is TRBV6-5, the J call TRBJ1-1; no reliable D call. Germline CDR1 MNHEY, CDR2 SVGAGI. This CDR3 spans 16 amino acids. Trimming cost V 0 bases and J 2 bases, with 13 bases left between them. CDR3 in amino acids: CASSYSSKAPNTEAFF. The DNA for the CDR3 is TGTGCCAGCAGTTACTCGAGTAAAGCCCCTAACACTGAAGCTTTCTTT.

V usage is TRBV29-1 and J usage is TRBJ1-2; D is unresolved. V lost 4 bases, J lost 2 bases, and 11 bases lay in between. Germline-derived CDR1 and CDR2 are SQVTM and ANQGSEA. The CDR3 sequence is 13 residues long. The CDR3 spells CSVGGAMNYGYTF. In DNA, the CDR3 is TGCAGCGTTGGGGGAGCCATGAACTATGGCTACACCTTC.

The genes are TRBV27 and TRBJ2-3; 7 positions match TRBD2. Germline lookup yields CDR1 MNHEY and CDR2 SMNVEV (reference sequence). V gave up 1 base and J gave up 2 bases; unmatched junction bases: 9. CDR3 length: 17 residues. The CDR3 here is CASSLLQSSGPTDTQYF. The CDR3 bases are TGTGCCAGCAGTTTATTACAATCTAGCGGACCCACAGATACGCAGTATTTT.

The CDR3 DNA is TGTGCCAGCAGTTCACAGAGCGGGGAGCTGTTTTTT. Amino acid sequence: CASSSQSGELFF. V is TRBV6-2 or TRBV6-3 and J is TRBJ2-2; no definite D call. CDR1 is MNHEY and CDR2 is SVGEGT in the germline V gene. This CDR3 comprises 12 residues. Trimming shortened V by 4 bases and J by 7 bases, and 7 bases separated the two germline ends.

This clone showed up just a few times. The DNA of the CDR3 is TGTGCCAGCAGCGTAGAGAGCGGGAACTACAATGAGCAGTTCTTC. Amino acids: CASSVESGNYNEQFF. J is TRBJ2-1 and V is TRBV9; 7 bases fit TRBD2. Trimming at V came to 0 bases and at J to 3 bases, leaving 3 bases not matched to a gene. The CDR3 is 15 amino acids. Germline loops: CDR1 SGDLS, CDR2 YYNGEE.

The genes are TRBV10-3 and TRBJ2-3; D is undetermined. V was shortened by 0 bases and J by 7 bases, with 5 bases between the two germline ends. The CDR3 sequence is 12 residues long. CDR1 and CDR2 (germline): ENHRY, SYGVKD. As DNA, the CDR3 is TGTGCCATCAGTGAGTCGACAAATACGCAGTATTTT. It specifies CAISESTNTQYF.

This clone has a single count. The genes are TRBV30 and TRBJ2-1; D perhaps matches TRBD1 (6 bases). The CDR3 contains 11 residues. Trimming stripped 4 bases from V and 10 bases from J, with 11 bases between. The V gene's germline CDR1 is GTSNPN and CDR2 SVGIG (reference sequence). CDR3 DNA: TGTGCCTGGATCACAGGGTGGGAGCAGTTCTTC. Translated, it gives CAWITGWEQFF.

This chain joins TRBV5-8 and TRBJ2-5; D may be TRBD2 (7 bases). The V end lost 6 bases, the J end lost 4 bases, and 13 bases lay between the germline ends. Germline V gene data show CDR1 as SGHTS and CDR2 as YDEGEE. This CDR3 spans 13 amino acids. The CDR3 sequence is CASIGGGRETQYF. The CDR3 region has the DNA TGTGCCAGCATAGGGGGGGGAAGAGAGACCCAGTACTTC.

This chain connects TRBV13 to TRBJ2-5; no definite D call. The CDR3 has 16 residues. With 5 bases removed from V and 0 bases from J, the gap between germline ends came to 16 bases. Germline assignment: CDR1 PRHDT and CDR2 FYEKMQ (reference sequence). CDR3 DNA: TGTGCCAGCAGCCTAGAGCCCAGCGTGTACCAAGAGACCCAGTACTTC. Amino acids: CASSLEPSVYQETQYF.

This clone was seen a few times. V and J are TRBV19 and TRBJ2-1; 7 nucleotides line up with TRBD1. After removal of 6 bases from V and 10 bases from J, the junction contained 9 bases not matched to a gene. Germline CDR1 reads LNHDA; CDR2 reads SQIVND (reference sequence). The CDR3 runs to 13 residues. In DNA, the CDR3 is TGTGCCAGTAGACTACAGGGGATGGAGGAGCAGTTCTTC. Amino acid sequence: CASRLQGMEEQFF.

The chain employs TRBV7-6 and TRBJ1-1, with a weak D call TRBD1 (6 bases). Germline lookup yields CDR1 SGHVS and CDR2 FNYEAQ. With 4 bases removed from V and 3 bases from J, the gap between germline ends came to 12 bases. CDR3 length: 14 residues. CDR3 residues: CASSWTVSDTEAFF. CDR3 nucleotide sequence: TGTGCCAGCAGCTGGACAGTTTCGGACACTGAAGCTTTCTTT.

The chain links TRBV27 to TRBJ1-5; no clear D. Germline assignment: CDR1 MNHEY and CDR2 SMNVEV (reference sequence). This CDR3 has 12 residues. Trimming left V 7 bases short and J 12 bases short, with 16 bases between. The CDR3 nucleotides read TGTGCCAGCACTGGTCCCGGGAGGGTCCAGCATTTT. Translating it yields CASTGPGRVQHF.

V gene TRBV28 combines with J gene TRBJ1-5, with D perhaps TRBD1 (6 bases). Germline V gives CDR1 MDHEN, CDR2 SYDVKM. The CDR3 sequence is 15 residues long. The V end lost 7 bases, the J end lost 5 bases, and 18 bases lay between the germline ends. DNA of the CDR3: TGTGCCAGCATTCTCCCCGGCAGGGGAGATCAGCCCCAGCATTTT. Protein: CASILPGRGDQPQHF.

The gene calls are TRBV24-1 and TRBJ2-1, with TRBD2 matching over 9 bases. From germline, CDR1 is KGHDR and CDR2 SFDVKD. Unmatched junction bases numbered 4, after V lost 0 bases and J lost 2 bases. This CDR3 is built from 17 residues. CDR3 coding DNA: TGTGCCACCAGTGATTTGAATGCGGGAGGGACCTACAATGAGCAGTTCTTC. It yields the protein CATSDLNAGGTYNEQFF.

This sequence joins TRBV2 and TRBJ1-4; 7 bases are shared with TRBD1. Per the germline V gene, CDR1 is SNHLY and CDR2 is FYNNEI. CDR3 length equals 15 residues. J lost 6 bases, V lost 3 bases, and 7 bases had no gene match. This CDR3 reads CASSDPGQRDEKLFF. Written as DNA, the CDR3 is TGTGCCAGCAGTGACCCGGGACAGCGCGATGAAAAACTGTTTTTT.

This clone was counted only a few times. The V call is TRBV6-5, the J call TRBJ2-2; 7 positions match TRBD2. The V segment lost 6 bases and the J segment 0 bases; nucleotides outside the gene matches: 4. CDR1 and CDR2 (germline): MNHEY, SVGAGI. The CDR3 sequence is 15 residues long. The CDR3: CASSPGTTNTGELFF. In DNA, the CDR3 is TGTGCCAGCAGCCCCGGGACTACGAACACCGGGGAGCTGTTTTTT.